This entry is about one T cell receptor (beta chain). The antigen is unknown. Only in-frame clones appear in the TCRdb table, and some are missing; sequencing was by immunoSEQ multiplex PCR. The sample includes some 94,000 clones, more than 90% of them seen just once. These data originate in a study of T cell responses to AZD1222 COVID-19 vaccine. In the study overall: Second doses were pooled across both intervals (about 4 or about 12 weeks). Study-wide points: Spike-spanning, vaccine-associated CD4 TCRs were dominant at 160-218 and 743-854. Repertoire sampling was restricted to post-peak T cell response timepoints.

Trimming took 2 bases from V and 3 from J; bases not matched to a gene: 7. Germline V lookup: CDR1 SGHVS, CDR2 FQNEAQ. CDR3 length: 17 residues. This specimen consisted of peripheral blood, obtained on day 0 of AZD1222 vaccination. The TCR originated in an adult in good health. The genes are TRBV7-8 and TRBJ2-5, with 12 bases aligning to TRBD1. CDR3 bases: TGTGCCAGCAGCTTACGGGACAGGGGGCAGTGGAAAGAGACCCAGTACTTC. Translation gives CASSLRDRGQWKETQYF. The full variable domain, in which reference TRBV7-8 and TRBJ2-5 provide the parts outside the CDR3, is GAGVSQSPRYKVAKRGQDVALRCDPISGHVSLFWYQQALGQGPEFLTYFQNEAQLDKSGLPSDRFFAERPEGSVSTLKIQRTQQEDSAVYLCASSLRDRGQWKETQYFGPGTRLLVL.